The source of this T cell receptor (beta chain) is a study of shared clonotypes between healthy human individuals. Produced via immunoSEQ multiplex PCR; TCRdb's table is partial and in-frame only. The repertoire has about half a million clones, approximately 78% of them found once; the top ten carry around 13%. V gave up 4 bases and J gave up 0 bases; unmatched junction bases: 4. This CDR3 is 16 amino acids long. Per the germline V gene, CDR1 is SGHNT and CDR2 is YENEEA. Sequenced material: PBMCs. This clonotype was obtained from a middle-aged woman in good health. Some clones in this sample may be carry-over from other donors' samples. V is TRBV11-3 and J is TRBJ2-5; TRBD2 aligns across 11 bases. CDR3 bases: TGTGCCAGCAGCTCGGGACTAGCGGAATACCAAGAGACCCAGTACTTC. It specifies CASSSGLAEYQETQYF.